The T cell receptor (beta chain) described here comes from a study of Tregs in tolerant kidney transplant recipients (dated by TCRdb to between 2018 and 2020). General notes on the study: Additional Treg samples were obtained by sorting recipient CD4+CD25+CD127- cells from a roughly 3-day mixed lymphocyte reaction with belatacept, in some cases after a subsequent approximately 5-day donor restimulation. During sorting of primary belatacept mixed lymphocyte reaction cultures, recipient cells were distinguished from donor cells with antibodies. Before combined kidney and bone marrow transplantation, this study identified donor-specific regulatory T cells using TCRbeta sequencing and then followed those same cells after transplant. In a few healthy controls, several methods of expanding Tregs specific for an allogeneic donor were compared by TCRbeta repertoire sequencing. General study outcomes and caveats: The most biologically relevant and donor-specific TCRbeta repertoire appeared to be identified by expanding Tregs with activated donor B cells. Although technical replication error seemed to be minimal, the question of biological reproducibility was not addressed directly. The study was limited by small patient numbers, and the findings need validation in larger populations and under other immunosuppression protocols.

A note on this clone: Its antigen has not been determined. Base-call qualities are not available, and no considerably larger clone is one nucleotide away.

The CDR3 starts with the cysteine, ends with the phenylalanine, and has 14 residues. The CDR3 DNA has 42 bases and is translated from base 1. The germline V gene encodes CDR1 GTSNPN and CDR2 SVGIG (reference sequence). Cut back by 0 bases and 10 bases, the V and J ends lie 16 bases apart. For TCRbeta CDR3 sequencing, genomic DNA from the sorted cells was extracted using the QIAGEN DNeasy Blood and Tissue Kit. Through immunoSEQ, high-throughput TCRbeta CDR3 sequencing was done commercially, including PCR amplification with internal controls and bias correction. As for the original processing: Unique productive TCRbeta sequences were defined by CDR3 nucleotide sequence where primers matched, and otherwise by CDR3 amino acid sequence together with Vbeta and Jbeta genes. Sequences were defined as donor-reactive when expanded at least 5-fold in CFSE-low cells versus unstimulated cells and present at a frequency of at least 0.01% in CFSE-low cells. Jensen-Shannon divergence calculated on the top 100 TCRbeta sequences ranked by frequency was used to measure repertoire divergence. For samples with multiple sequencing runs, sorting error was corrected separately for each run before the runs were pooled. In its TCRdb copy, this immuneACCESS table keeps in-frame sequences only and misses some clones. Where compared with another copy, unresolved V genes explain less than half of these, and the others have no known cause. V and J calls and clone size follow that table, whereas D and trimming were derived from the DNA. Recorded for this sample are tens of thousands of clones; 95% of them occurred a single time. Roughly 0.34% of the sample is held by the ten biggest clonotypes.

Healthy control blood was obtained either as purchased buffy coats or from healthy volunteers. Healthy control blood was processed to PBMCs with a Ficoll density gradient and then cryopreserved, whereas patient PBMCs were collected both before and after transplant. The sample taken for sequencing was Tregs from blood cultured with allogeneic cells. The TCR originated in a human donor in good health. Here the chain combines TRBV30 and TRBJ2-1; there is no confident call for the D gene. CDR3 sequence: CAWSVLASSNEQFF. At the DNA level, the sequence is TGTGCCTGGAGTGTACTTGCCTCCTCCAACGAGCAGTTCTTC.